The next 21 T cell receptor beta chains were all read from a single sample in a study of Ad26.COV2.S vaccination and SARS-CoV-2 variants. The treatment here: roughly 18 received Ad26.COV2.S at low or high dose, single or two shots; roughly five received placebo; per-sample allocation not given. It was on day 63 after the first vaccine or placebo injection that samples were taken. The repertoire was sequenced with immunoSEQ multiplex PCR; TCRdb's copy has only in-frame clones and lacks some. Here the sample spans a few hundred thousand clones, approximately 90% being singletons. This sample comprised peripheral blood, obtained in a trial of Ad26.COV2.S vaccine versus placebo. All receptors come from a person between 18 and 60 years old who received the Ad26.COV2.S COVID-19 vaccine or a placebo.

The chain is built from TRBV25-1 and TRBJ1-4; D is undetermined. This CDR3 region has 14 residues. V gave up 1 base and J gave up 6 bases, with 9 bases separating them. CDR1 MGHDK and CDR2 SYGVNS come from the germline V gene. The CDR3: CASSEFGGYEKLFF. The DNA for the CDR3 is TGTGCCAGCAGTGAATTTGGAGGGTATGAAAAACTGTTTTTT.

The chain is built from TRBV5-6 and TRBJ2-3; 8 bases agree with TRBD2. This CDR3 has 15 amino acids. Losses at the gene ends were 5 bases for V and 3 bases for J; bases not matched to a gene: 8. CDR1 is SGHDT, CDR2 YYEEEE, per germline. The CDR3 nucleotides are TGTGCCAGCAGTTTACTAGCGGCCTTAACAGATACGCAGTATTTT. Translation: CASSLLAALTDTQYF.

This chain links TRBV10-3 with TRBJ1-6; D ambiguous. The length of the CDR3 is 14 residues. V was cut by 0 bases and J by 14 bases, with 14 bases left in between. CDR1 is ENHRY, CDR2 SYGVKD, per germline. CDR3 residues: CAISESYPPEALHF. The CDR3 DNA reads TGTGCCATCAGTGAGTCTTACCCTCCCGAGGCCCTCCACTTT.

The CDR3 region has the DNA TGTGCCAGTAGAGGGGGCCGGGAGCTGTTTTTT. It translates to CASRGGRELFF. The chain recombines TRBV19 with TRBJ2-2; TRBD1 matches 7 bases. The CDR3 consists of 11 residues. Germline V gene lookup returns CDR1 LNHDA and CDR2 SQIVND (reference sequence). The J segment lost 9 bases and the V segment lost 6 bases, leaving 1 base of the junction unmatched.

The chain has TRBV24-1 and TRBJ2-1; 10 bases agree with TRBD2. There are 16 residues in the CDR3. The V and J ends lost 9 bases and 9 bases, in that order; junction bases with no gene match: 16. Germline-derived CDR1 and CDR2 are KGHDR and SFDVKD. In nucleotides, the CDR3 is TGTGCCACCGGCCCTGGAGCGGGGGGGCCGATTCTTGAGCAGTTCTTC. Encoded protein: CATGPGAGGPILEQFF.

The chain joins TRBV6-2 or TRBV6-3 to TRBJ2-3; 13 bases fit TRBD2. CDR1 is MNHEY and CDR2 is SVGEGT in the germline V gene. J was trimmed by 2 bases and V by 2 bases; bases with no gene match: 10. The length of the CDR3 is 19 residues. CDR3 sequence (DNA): TGTGCCAGCAGTTACCCCCACCCAGGACTAGCGGGGGCCACAGATACGCAGTATTTT. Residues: CASSYPHPGLAGATDTQYF.

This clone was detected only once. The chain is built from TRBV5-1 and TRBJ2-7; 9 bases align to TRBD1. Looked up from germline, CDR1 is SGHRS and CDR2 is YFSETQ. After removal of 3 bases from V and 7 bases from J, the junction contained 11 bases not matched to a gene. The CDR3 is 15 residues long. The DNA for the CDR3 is TGCGCCAGCAGCTCCGGGACAGGGCTACGGTGGGAGCAGTACTTC. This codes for CASSSGTGLRWEQYF.

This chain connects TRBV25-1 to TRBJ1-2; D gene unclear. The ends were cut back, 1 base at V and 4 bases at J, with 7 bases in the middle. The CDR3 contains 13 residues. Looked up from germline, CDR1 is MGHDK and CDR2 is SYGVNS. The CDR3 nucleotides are TGTGCCAGCAGTGAATCGGCAGGCTATGGCTACACCTTC. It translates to CASSESAGYGYTF.

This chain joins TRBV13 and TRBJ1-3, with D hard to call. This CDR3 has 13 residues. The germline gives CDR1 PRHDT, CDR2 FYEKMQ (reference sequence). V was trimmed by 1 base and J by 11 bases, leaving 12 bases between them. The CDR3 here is CASSLADTLAIYF. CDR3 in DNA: TGTGCCAGCAGCTTAGCAGACACTCTCGCCATATATTTT.

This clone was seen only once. CDR3 in amino acids: CASSVGVGRETQYF. The CDR3 DNA reads as TGTGCCAGCAGCGTAGGGGTGGGAAGGGAGACCCAGTACTTC. The chain recombines TRBV9 with TRBJ2-5; D is uncertain. The V end lost 0 bases, the J end lost 5 bases, and 11 bases lay between the germline ends. This CDR3 is built from 14 residues. From germline, CDR1 is SGDLS and CDR2 YYNGEE.

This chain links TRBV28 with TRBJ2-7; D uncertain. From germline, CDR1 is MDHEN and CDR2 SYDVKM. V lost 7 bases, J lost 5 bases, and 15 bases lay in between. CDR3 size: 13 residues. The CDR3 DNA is TGTGCCAGCACCCTTTGGGCGGAGAACGAGCAGTACTTC. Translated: CASTLWAENEQYF.

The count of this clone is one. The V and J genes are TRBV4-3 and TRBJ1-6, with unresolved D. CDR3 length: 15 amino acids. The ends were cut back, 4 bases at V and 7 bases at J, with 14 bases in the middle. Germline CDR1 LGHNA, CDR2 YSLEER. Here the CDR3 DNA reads TGCGCCAGCAGCCGCCGGGCGAAGGAGAATTCACCCCTCCACTTT. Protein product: CASSRRAKENSPLHF.

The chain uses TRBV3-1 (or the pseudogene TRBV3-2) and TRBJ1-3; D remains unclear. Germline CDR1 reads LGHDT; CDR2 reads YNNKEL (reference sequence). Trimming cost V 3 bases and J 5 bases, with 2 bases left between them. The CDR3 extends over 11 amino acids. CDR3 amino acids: CASSHRNTIYF. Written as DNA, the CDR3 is TGTGCCAGCAGCCACAGAAACACCATATATTTT.

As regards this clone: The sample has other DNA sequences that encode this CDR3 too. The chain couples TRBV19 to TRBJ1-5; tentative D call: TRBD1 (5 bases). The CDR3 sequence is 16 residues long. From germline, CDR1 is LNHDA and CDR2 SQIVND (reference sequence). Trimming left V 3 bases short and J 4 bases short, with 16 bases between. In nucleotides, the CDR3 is TGTGCCAGTAGTATTGGAGGTGGGGGAGGAAATCAGCCCCAGCATTTT. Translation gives CASSIGGGGGNQPQHF. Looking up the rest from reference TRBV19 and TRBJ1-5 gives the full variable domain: DGGITQSPKYLFRKEGQNVTLSCEQNLNHDAMYWYRQDPGQGLRLIYYSQIVNDFQKGDIAEGYSVSREKKESFPLTVTSAQKNPTAFYLCASSIGGGGGNQPQHFGDGTRLSIL.

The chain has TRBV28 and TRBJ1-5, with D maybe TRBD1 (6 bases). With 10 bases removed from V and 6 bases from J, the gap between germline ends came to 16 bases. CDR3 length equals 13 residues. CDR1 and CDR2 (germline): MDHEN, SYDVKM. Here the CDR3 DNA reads TGTGCCACTAGGGGGGATGGTTTTCAGCCCCAGCATTTT. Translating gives CATRGDGFQPQHF.

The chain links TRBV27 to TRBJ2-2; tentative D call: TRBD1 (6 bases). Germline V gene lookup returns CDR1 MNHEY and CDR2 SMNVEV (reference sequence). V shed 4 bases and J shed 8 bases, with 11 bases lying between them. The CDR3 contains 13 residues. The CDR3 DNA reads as TGTGCCAGCAGTTCGCCAGGGGCGGGGGAGCTGTTTTTT. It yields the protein CASSSPGAGELFF.

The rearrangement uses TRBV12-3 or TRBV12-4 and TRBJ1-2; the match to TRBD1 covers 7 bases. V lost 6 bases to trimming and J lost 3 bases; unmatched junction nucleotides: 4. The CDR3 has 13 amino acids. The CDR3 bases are TGTGCCAGCAGACCCACAGGGGACTATGGCTACACCTTC. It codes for CASRPTGDYGYTF.

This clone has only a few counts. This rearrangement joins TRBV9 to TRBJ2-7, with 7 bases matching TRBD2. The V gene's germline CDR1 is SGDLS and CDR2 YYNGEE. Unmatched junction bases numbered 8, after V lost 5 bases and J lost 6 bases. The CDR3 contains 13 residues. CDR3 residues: CASSVSGEGEQYF. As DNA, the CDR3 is TGTGCCAGCAGTGTGAGCGGGGAGGGCGAGCAGTACTTC.

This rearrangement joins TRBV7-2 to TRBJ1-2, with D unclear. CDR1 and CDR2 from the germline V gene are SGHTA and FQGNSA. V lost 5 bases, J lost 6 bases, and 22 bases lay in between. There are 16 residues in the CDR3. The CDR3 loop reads CASSTTHGIQAHGYTF. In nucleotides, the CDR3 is TGTGCCAGCAGCACTACCCACGGGATCCAGGCCCATGGCTACACCTTC.

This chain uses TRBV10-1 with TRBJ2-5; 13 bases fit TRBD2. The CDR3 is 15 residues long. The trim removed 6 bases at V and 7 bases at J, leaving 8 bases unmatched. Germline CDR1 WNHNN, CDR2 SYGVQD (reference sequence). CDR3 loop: CASSELAGGLGTQYF. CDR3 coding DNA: TGCGCCAGCAGCGAACTAGCGGGGGGGCTTGGGACCCAGTACTTC.

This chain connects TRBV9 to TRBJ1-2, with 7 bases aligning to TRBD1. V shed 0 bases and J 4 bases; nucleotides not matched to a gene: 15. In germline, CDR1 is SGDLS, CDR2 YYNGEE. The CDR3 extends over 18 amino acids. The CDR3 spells CASSVAPERMTGIYGYTF. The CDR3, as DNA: TGTGCCAGCAGCGTAGCTCCCGAAAGGATGACAGGGATCTATGGCTACACCTTC.